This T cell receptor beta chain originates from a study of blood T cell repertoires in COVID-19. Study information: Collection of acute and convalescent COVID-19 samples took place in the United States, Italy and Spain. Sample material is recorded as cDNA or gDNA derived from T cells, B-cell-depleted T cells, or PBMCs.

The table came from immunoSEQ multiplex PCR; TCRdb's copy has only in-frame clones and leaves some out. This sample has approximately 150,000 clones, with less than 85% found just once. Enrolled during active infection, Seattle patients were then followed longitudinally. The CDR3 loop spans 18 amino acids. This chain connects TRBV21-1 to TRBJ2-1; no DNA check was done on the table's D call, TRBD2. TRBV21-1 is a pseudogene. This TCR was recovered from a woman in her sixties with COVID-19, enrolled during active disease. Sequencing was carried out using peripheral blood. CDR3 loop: CASSKGSNTSGGHNEQFF. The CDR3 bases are TGTGCCAGCAGCAAGGGCTCAAATACTAGCGGGGGTCACAATGAGCAGTTCTTC.